The rows below give T cell receptor beta chains drawn from one sample of a study of OX40 agonist ivuxolimab in advanced cancers. The method was immunoSEQ multiplex PCR; TCRdb's version includes in-frame clones alone and lacks a portion of them. The table records some 38,000 clones, around 89% of them present only once. Sample: CD4+ or CD8+ T cells sorted from blood, taken in a trial of the OX40 agonist ivuxolimab. These receptors were collected from an adult with an advanced solid tumor such as melanoma, head and neck, liver or kidney cancer. The CDR3 runs from the conserved cysteine through the conserved F or W. The D gene is left open where the match is weak. The listing skips clone size in some rows; elsewhere it reads once, few, many or a size class.

>NA|NA|TRBV5-1|TRBJ2-3
CASWDPPTDTQYF
TGCGCCAGCTGGGACCCCCCAACAGATACGCAGTATTTT
>once|NA|TRBV19|TRBJ1-5
CASTPGATNSNQPQHF
TGTGCCAGTACCCCCGGGGCAACAAATAGCAATCAGCCCCAGCATTTT
>NA|NA|TRBV5-1|TRBJ1-4
CASSLTTAAPEKLFF
TGCGCCAGCAGCTTGACGACAGCCGCACCTGAAAAACTGTTTTTT
>NA|NA|TRBV5-1|TRBJ2-2
CASSQGPYGNTGELFF
TGCGCCAGCAGCCAGGGGCCGTACGGAAACACCGGGGAGCTGTTTTTT
>NA|TRBD1|TRBV7-8|TRBJ2-5
CASSLANGQGRETQYF
TGTGCCAGCAGCTTAGCGAATGGACAGGGTAGAGAGACCCAGTACTTC
>once|TRBD1|TRBV4-1|TRBJ2-6
CASSQPPGQASSGANVLTF
TGCGCCAGCAGCCAACCTCCAGGACAGGCCAGCTCTGGGGCCAACGTCCTGACTTTC
>once|NA|TRBV5-6|TRBJ1-2
CASSLDRPGYGYTF
TGTGCCAGCAGCCTAGACAGGCCCGGCTATGGCTACACCTTC
>NA|TRBD1|TRBV7-3|TRBJ2-2
CASSLRGTGGTGELFF
TGTGCCAGCAGCTTAAGAGGGACAGGGGGCACCGGGGAGCTGTTTTTT
>NA|NA|TRBV6-5|TRBJ1-2
CASSLTEANGYTF
TGTGCCAGCAGTTTGACCGAAGCCAATGGCTACACCTTC
>NA|NA|TRBV5-1|TRBJ1-5
CASSPDGFHQPQHF
TGCGCCAGCAGCCCGGATGGGTTTCATCAGCCCCAGCATTTT
>NA|NA|TRBV10-3|TRBJ2-5
CAITDRKQETQYF
TGTGCCATCACAGACCGAAAGCAAGAGACCCAGTACTTC
>NA|NA|TRBV5-1|TRBJ1-1
CASSDGTEAFF
TGCGCCAGCAGCGATGGCACTGAAGCTTTCTTT
>NA|NA|TRBV7-9|TRBJ2-3
CASSLQGTTDTQYF
TGTGCCAGCAGCTTACAGGGGACCACAGATACGCAGTATTTT
>NA|NA|TRBV21-1|TRBJ2-1
CARLSGEYNEQFF
TGTGCCAGACTTAGCGGGGAATACAATGAGCAGTTCTTC
>few|NA|TRBV6-5|TRBJ1-1
CATSGRNTEAFF
TGTGCCACCAGTGGGAGGAACACTGAAGCTTTCTTT
>NA|NA|TRBV19|TRBJ2-3
CASSQDTDTQYF
TGTGCCAGTAGTCAGGACACAGATACGCAGTATTTT
>NA|NA|TRBV27|TRBJ2-5
CASSFLGQNQETQYF
TGTGCCAGCAGTTTCCTCGGACAGAACCAAGAGACCCAGTACTTC
>NA|TRBD2|TRBV7-9|TRBJ2-5
CASSSSGGGTQYF
TGTGCCAGCAGCAGTAGCGGGGGCGGGACCCAGTACTTC
>NA|TRBD2|TRBV7-3|TRBJ2-5
CASSFGGAAETQYF
TGTGCCAGCAGCTTCGGGGGGGCCGCGGAGACCCAGTACTTC
>NA|NA|TRBV6-1|TRBJ1-2
CASRPLSGAGYGYTF
TGTGCCAGCAGGCCACTATCAGGGGCTGGCTATGGCTACACCTTC
>NA|NA|TRBV30|TRBJ1-2
CAWSRENYYGYTF
TGTGCCTGGAGTCGGGAGAATTACTATGGCTACACCTTC
>NA|NA|TRBV19|TRBJ1-5
CASSMDDSNQPQHF
TGTGCCAGTAGTATGGATGATAGCAATCAGCCCCAGCATTTT
>NA|NA|TRBV7-2|TRBJ1-1
CASSINLSKAFF
TGTGCCAGCAGCATTAACTTGAGCAAAGCTTTCTTT
>NA|NA|TRBV28|TRBJ1-4
CASSLRDEKLFF
TGTGCCAGCAGTTTACGGGATGAAAAACTGTTTTTT
>NA|NA|TRBV25-1|TRBJ1-2
CASSEAQARGYTF
TGTGCCAGCAGTGAGGCGCAGGCAAGGGGCTACACCTTC
>once|NA|TRBV5-5|TRBJ1-5
CASSLDRSNQPQHF
TGTGCCAGCAGCTTGGACCGTAGCAATCAGCCCCAGCATTTT
>NA|NA|TRBV6-6|TRBJ1-4
CASTAEGGIEKLFF
TGTGCCAGCACCGCAGAGGGGGGTATTGAAAAACTGTTTTTT
>NA|NA|TRBV10-3|TRBJ2-1
CAISDRQLNEQFF
TGTGCCATCAGTGATCGACAGTTGAATGAGCAGTTCTTC
>NA|TRBD1|TRBV14|TRBJ2-7
CASSQLTGGTSEQYF
TGTGCCAGCAGCCAACTCACAGGGGGGACGTCGGAGCAGTACTTC
>NA|NA|TRBV19|TRBJ1-1
CASSMNAMNTEAFF
TGTGCCAGTAGTATGAACGCTATGAACACTGAAGCTTTCTTT
>NA|NA|TRBV19|TRBJ1-1
CASSTRHSVSVGTEAFF
TGTGCCAGTAGTACCAGACATTCCGTATCGGTAGGCACTGAAGCTTTCTTT
>NA|TRBD1|TRBV27|TRBJ2-7
CASSFGTGGYEQYF
TGTGCCAGCAGTTTCGGGACAGGGGGCTACGAGCAGTACTTC
>once|TRBD1|TRBV28|TRBJ1-1
CAIQIPGQGRYSEAEAFF
TGTGCCATCCAGATCCCGGGACAGGGGAGATACTCAGAGGCTGAAGCTTTCTTT
>NA|TRBD1|TRBV2|TRBJ2-2
CASSATRQGNGELFF
TGTGCCAGCAGTGCGACGAGACAGGGGAACGGGGAGCTGTTTTTT
>NA|NA|TRBV20-1|TRBJ2-7
CSARGYYEQYF
TGCAGTGCTAGGGGCTACTACGAGCAGTACTTC
>NA|NA|TRBV5-4|TRBJ1-1
CASSSWGVTVTAFF
TGTGCCAGCAGCTCTTGGGGGGTAACAGTTACAGCTTTCTTT
>NA|TRBD1|TRBV7-2|TRBJ1-2
CASSPRTTGDRGGYTF
TGTGCCAGCAGCCCCAGAACGACAGGGGATCGAGGTGGCTACACCTTC
>NA|NA|TRBV5-1|TRBJ1-4
CASSPGGALNEKLFF
TGCGCCAGCAGCCCGGGGGGGGCCCTTAATGAAAAACTGTTTTTT